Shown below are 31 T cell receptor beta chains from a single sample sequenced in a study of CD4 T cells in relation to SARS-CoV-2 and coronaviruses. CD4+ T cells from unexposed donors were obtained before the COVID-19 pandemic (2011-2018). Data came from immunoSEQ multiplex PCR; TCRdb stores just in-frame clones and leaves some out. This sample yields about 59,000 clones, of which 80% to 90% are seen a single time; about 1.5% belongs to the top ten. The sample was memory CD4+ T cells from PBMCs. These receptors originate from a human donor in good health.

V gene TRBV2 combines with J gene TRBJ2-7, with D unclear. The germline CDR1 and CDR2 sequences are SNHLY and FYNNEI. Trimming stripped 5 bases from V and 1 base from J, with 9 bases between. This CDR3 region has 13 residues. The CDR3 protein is CASSNGPSYEQYF. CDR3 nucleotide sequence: TGTGCCAGCAGTAACGGACCATCCTACGAGCAGTACTTC.

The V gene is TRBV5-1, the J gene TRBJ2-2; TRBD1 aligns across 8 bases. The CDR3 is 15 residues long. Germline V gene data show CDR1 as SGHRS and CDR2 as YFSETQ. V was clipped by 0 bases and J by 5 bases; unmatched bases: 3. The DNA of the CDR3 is TGCGCCAGCAGCTTGGGGGACAGGAATACCGGGGAGCTGTTTTTT. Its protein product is CASSLGDRNTGELFF.

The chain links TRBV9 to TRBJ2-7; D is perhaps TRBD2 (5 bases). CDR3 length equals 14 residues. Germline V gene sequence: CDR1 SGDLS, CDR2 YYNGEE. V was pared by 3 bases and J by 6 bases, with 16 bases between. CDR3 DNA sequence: TGTGCCAGCAGCGCCGACGGGGTTCGGTCCGAGCAGTACTTC. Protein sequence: CASSADGVRSEQYF.

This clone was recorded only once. The CDR3 sequence: CASSPGGSADTQYF. In DNA, the CDR3 is TGTGCCAGCAGCCCCGGGGGGAGTGCAGATACGCAGTATTTT. The J gene is TRBJ2-3, the V gene TRBV6-5; 7 bases are a match to TRBD2. This CDR3 spans 14 amino acids. V lost 6 bases and J lost 4; bases outside the gene matches: 7. Per germline, CDR1 MNHEY and CDR2 SVGAGI.

CDR3 residues: CASSLDRDSTYEQYF. The CDR3 coding sequence is TGTGCCAGCAGCTTAGACCGGGACAGCACCTACGAGCAGTACTTC. This chain joins TRBV7-2 and TRBJ2-7; 7 nucleotides align to TRBD1. Germline V gene lookup returns CDR1 SGHTA and CDR2 FQGNSA. CDR3 length equals 15 residues. V trimming: 1 base; J trimming: 2 bases; junction bases outside the gene matches: 5.

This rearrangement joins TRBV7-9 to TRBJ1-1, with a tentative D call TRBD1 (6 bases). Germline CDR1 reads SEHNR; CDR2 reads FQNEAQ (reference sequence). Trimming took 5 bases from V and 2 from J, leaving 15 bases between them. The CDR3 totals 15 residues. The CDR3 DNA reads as TGTGCCAGCAGCGAAGGACAGCAGGATAACACTGAAGCTTTCTTT. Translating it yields CASSEGQQDNTEAFF.

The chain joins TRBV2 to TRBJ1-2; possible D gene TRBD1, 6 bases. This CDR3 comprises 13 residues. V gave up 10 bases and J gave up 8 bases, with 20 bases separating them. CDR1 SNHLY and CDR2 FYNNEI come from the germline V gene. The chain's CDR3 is CATFLGGRLGYTF. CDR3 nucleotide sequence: TGTGCCACCTTCCTCGGGGGGCGATTAGGCTACACCTTC.

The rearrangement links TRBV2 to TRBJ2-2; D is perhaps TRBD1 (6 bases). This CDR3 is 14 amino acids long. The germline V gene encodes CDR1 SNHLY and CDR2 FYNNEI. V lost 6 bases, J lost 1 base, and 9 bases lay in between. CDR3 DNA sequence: TGTGCCAGCAGGGACAGCCTGAACACCGGGGAGCTGTTTTTT. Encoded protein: CASRDSLNTGELFF.

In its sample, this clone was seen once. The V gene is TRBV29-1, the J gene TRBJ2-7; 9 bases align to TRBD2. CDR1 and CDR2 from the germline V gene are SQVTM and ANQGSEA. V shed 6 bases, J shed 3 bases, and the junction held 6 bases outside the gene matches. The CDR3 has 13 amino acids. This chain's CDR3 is CSVTIAGVYEQYF. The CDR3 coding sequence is TGCAGCGTCACCATAGCGGGAGTCTACGAGCAGTACTTC.

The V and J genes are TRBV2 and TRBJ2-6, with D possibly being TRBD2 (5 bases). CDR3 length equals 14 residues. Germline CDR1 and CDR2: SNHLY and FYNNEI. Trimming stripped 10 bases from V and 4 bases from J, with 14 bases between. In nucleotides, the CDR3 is TGTGCCACGGTACGGGAATCGGGGGCCAACGTCCTGACTTTC. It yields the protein CATVRESGANVLTF.

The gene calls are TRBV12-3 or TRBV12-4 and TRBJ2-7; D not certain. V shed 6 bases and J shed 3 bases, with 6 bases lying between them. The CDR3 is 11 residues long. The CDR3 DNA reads TGTGCCAGCAGAGGTTACTACGAGCAGTACTTC. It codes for CASRGYYEQYF.

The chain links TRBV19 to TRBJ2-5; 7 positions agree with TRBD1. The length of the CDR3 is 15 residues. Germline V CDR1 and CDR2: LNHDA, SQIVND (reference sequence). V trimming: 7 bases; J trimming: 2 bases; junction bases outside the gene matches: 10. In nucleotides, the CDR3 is TGTGCCAGTAACCCGGGACAGCGAGGGCAAGAGACCCAGTACTTC. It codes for CASNPGQRGQETQYF.

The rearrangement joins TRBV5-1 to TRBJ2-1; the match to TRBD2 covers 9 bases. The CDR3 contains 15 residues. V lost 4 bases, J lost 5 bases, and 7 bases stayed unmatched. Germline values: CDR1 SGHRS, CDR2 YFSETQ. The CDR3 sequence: CASSILSGSNNEQFF. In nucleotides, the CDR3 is TGCGCCAGCAGCATCCTTAGCGGGAGCAACAATGAGCAGTTCTTC.

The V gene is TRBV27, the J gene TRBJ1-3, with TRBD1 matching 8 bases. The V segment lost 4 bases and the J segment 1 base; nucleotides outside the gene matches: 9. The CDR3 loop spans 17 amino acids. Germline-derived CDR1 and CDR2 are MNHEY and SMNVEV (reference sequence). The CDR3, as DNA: TGTGCCAGCAGTTCTTTGGCCAGGGGGCCATCTGGAAACACCATATATTTT. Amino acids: CASSSLARGPSGNTIYF.

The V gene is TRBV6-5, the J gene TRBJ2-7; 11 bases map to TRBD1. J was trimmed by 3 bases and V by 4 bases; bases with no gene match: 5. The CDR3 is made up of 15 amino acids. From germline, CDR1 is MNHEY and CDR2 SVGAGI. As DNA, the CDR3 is TGTGCCAGCAGTTCGTTGGACAGGGGGCACTACGAGCAGTACTTC. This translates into CASSSLDRGHYEQYF.

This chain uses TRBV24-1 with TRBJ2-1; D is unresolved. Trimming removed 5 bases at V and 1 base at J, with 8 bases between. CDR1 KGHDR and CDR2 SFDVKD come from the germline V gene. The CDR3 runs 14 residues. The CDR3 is CATSAAGSYNEQFF. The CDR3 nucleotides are TGTGCCACCAGTGCTGCTGGGTCCTACAATGAGCAGTTCTTC.

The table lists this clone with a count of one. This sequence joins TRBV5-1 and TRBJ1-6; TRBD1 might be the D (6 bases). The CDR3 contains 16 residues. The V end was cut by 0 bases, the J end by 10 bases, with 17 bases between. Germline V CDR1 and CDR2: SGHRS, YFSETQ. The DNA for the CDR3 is TGCGCCAGCAGCTTGGCCTATGGCAGGGGTCGCTCACCCCTCCACTTT. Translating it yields CASSLAYGRGRSPLHF.

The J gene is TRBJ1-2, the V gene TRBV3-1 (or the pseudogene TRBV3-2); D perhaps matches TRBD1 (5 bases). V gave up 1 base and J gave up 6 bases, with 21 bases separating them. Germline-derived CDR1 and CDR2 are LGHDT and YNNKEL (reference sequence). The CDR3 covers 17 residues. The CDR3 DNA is TGTGCCAGCAGCCAAGCCCCTGATAGGAGGGGCTCGGATGGCTACACCTTC. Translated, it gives CASSQAPDRRGSDGYTF.

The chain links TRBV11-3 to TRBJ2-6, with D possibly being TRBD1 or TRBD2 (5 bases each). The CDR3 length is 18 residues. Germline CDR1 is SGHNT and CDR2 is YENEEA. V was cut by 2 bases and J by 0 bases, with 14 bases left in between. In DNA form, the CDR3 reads TGTGCCAGCAGCTTACGGGGCAGGGCCGTCTCTGGGGCCAACGTCCTGACTTTC. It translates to CASSLRGRAVSGANVLTF.

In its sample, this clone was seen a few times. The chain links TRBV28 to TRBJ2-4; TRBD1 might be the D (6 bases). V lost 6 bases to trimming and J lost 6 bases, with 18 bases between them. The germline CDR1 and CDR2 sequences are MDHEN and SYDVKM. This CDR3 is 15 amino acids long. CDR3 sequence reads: CASSGDIIRGNIQYF. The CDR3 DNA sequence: TGTGCCAGCAGCGGGGACATCATACGGGGAAACATTCAGTACTTC. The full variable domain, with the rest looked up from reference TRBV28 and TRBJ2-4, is DVKVTQSSRYLVKRTGEKVFLECVQDMDHENMFWYRQDPGLGLRLIYFSYDVKMKEKGDIPEGYSVSREKKERFSLILESASTNQTSMYLCASSGDIIRGNIQYFGAGTRLSVL.

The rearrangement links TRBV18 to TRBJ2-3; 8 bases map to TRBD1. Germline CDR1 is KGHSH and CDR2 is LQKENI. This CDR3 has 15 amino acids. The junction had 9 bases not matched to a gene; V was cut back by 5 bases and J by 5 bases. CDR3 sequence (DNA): TGTGCCAGCTCATTCGGACAGGGAAAATTAGATACGCAGTATTTT. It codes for CASSFGQGKLDTQYF.

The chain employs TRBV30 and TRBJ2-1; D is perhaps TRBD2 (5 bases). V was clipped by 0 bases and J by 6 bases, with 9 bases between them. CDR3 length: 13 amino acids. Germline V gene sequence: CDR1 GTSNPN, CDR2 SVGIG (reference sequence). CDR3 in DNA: TGTGCCTGGAGTGTCCCAGGAGGCAATGAGCAGTTCTTC. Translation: CAWSVPGGNEQFF.

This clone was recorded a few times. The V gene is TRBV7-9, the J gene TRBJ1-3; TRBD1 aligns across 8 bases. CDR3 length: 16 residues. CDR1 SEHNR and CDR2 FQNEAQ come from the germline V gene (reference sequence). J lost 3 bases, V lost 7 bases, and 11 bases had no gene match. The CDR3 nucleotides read TGTGCCAGCAACCCGGACTCACAGGGGGTTGGAAACACCATATATTTT. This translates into CASNPDSQGVGNTIYF.

CDR3: CASSQGGFSTGELFF. CDR3 DNA: TGTGCCAGCAGCCAAGGGGGGTTCTCAACCGGGGAGCTGTTTTTT. The genes are TRBV2 and TRBJ2-2; possibly TRBD1 or TRBD2 for D (6 bases each). The CDR3 has 15 amino acids. Between the trimmed V and J ends, which lost 6 bases and 5 bases, there was a span of 16 bases. Germline assignment: CDR1 SNHLY and CDR2 FYNNEI.

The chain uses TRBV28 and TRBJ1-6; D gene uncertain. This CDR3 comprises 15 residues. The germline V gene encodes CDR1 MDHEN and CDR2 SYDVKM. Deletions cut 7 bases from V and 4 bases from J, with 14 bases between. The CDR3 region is CASITLRTYNSPLHF. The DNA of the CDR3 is TGTGCCAGCATAACCCTTCGGACGTATAATTCACCCCTCCACTTT.

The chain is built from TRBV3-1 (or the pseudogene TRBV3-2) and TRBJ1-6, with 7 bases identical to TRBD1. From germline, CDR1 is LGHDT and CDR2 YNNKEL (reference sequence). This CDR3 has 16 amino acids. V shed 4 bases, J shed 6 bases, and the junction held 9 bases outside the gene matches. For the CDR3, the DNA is TGTGCCAGCAGCCCTTTCCAGGACAGGAGTAATTCACCCCTCCACTTT. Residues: CASSPFQDRSNSPLHF.

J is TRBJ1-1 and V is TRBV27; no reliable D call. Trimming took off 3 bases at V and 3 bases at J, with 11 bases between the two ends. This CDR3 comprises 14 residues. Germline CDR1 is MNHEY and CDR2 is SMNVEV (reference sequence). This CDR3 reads CASSFQEKDTEAFF. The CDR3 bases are TGTGCCAGCAGTTTTCAAGAAAAGGACACTGAAGCTTTCTTT.

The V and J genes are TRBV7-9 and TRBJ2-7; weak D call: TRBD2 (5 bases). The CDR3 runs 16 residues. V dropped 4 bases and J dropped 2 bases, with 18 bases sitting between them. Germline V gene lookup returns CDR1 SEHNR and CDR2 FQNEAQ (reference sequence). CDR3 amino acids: CASSSDGAGLPYEQYF. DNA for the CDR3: TGTGCCAGCAGCTCGGACGGTGCGGGCCTCCCCTACGAGCAGTACTTC.

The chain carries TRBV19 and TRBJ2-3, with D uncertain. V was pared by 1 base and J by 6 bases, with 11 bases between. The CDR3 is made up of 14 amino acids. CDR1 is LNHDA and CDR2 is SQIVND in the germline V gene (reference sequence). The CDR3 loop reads CASSIGQARDTQYF. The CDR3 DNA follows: TGTGCCAGTAGTATAGGTCAGGCCCGGGATACGCAGTATTTT.

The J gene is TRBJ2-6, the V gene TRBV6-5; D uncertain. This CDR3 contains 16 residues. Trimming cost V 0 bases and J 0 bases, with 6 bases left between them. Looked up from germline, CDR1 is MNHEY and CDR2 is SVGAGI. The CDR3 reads CASSYSLISGANVLTF. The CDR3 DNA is TGTGCCAGCAGTTACTCTTTGATCTCTGGGGCCAACGTCCTGACTTTC.

The CDR3 DNA sequence: TGTGCCACCAGTGGCGATTCAAGCAATACGCAGTATTTT. This encodes CATSGDSSNTQYF. The chain joins TRBV24-1 to TRBJ2-3; D remains ambiguous. The CDR3 totals 13 residues. Germline CDR1 and CDR2: KGHDR and SFDVKD. Trimming removed 5 bases from V and 7 bases from J, with 12 bases in between.